These 15 T cell receptor beta chains share one sample of origin, sequenced in a study of post-analysis software for immune sequencing data. Study results and caveats: Controls showed lower frequencies than patients for several TRBV segments, and TRBV5-6, TRBV5-1 and TRBV20-1 were among these.

Included in the TCR beta cDNA libraries were unique molecular identifiers. TCRdb re-called the PCR reads through MiXCR, storing one row per CDR3 protein. Here the sample spans hundreds of thousands of distinct CDR3 sequences, 44% being singletons. The antigens for these receptors are not known. The sequencing sample was made of blood. These receptors were taken from a girl aged 10 to 17 with multiple sclerosis.

The chain carries TRBV5-1 and TRBJ2-3, with 11 positions matching TRBD1. Losses at the gene ends were 6 bases for V and 6 bases for J; bases not matched to a gene: 6. The CDR3 totals 14 residues. The V gene's germline CDR1 is SGHRS and CDR2 YFSETQ. CDR3 in DNA: TGCGCCAGCACCGGGACAGGGGGATTGGATACGCAGTATTTT. Translation gives CASTGTGGLDTQYF.

The CDR3 DNA reads as TGTGCCAGCAGTGAACAGGGCCGTTCTGTCTATGGCTACACCTTC. This translates into CASSEQGRSVYGYTF. The chain is built from TRBV6-1 and TRBJ1-2; tentatively, D is TRBD1 (5 bases). The germline V and J ends were trimmed by 2 bases and 4 bases, with 14 bases remaining between them. The V gene's germline CDR1 is MNHNS and CDR2 SASEGT. CDR3 length: 15 amino acids.

The chain has TRBV4-1 and TRBJ1-2; D is unresolved. V was clipped by 4 bases and J by 1 base, with 13 bases between them. The V gene's germline CDR1 is MGHRA and CDR2 YSYEKL. The CDR3 loop spans 15 amino acids. As DNA, the CDR3 is TGCGCCAGCAGCCCCTTGGCGGAAGTTAACTATGGCTACACCTTC. It yields the protein CASSPLAEVNYGYTF.

The CDR3, as DNA: TGCGCCAGCAGCTTGGGTGCTCTACTCTCTGGGGCCAACGTCCTGACTTTC. It translates to CASSLGALLSGANVLTF. V is TRBV5-1 and J is TRBJ2-6; D unresolved. Germline-derived CDR1 and CDR2 are SGHRS and YFSETQ. Trimming shortened V by 0 bases and J by 0 bases, and 10 bases separated the two germline ends. The CDR3 is made up of 17 amino acids.

This chain connects TRBV20-1 to TRBJ1-6; no definite D call. Germline values: CDR1 DFQATT, CDR2 SNEGSKA (reference sequence). This CDR3 region has 14 residues. Trimming pared 3 bases from V and 9 bases from J, leaving 15 bases between. DNA of the CDR3: TGCAGTGCTAGCGGGCGAGAGATGGGTTCACCCCTCCACTTT. It translates to CSASGREMGSPLHF.

The chain recombines TRBV20-1 with TRBJ1-1; D call uncertain. This CDR3 has 13 residues. The germline V gene has CDR1 DFQATT and CDR2 SNEGSKA (reference sequence). The germline V and J ends were trimmed by 1 base and 1 base, with 7 bases remaining between them. The DNA for the CDR3 is TGCAGTGCTAGAGGGCACAGGAACACTGAAGCTTTCTTT. It encodes CSARGHRNTEAFF.

In DNA, the CDR3 is TGTGCCAGCAGTTGGGTCGGGGGGGACATTCAGTACTTC. Protein sequence: CASSWVGGDIQYF. The chain links TRBV12-3 or TRBV12-4 to TRBJ2-4; 8 bases match TRBD2. This CDR3 spans 13 amino acids. The junction had 4 bases not matched to a gene; V was cut back by 4 bases and J by 8 bases.

The rearrangement links TRBV7-9 to TRBJ2-4; TRBD2 agrees at 7 bases. The J call may be incorrect, as the DNA end agrees better with TRBJ2-7. This CDR3 comprises 15 residues. Germline lookup yields CDR1 SEHNR and CDR2 FQNEAQ (reference sequence). The CDR3 DNA reads as TGTGCCAGCAGCCGGGACTATCCGCCCCCCTACGAGCAGTACTTC. Encoded protein: CASSRDYPPPYEQYF.

J is TRBJ1-5 and V is TRBV12-3 or TRBV12-4, with D hard to call. The CDR3 covers 14 residues. V lost 3 bases to trimming and J lost 7 bases, with 13 bases between them. CDR3 sequence: CASSFDGLRQPQHF. The CDR3 coding sequence is TGTGCCAGCAGTTTCGACGGGCTTCGCCAGCCCCAGCATTTT.

This clonotype was recorded a few times. This chain links TRBV7-9 with TRBJ1-2, with D tentatively TRBD1 (6 bases). Trimming cost V 10 bases and J 4 bases, with 16 bases left between them. The CDR3 is 13 amino acids. Germline lookup yields CDR1 SEHNR and CDR2 FQNEAQ (reference sequence). The DNA for the CDR3 is TGTGCCATCGGGTCCGGGGGGCCCTATGGCTACACCTTC. This translates into CAIGSGGPYGYTF.

Only a few counts were recorded for this clonotype. The chain employs TRBV12-3 or TRBV12-4 and TRBJ1-5; D is perhaps TRBD1 (5 bases). There are 13 residues in the CDR3. Trimming cost V 6 bases and J 5 bases, with 11 bases left between them. CDR3 loop: CASRRGKDQPQHF. As DNA, the CDR3 is TGTGCCAGCAGGCGGGGGAAGGATCAGCCCCAGCATTTT.

The chain has TRBV3-1 and TRBJ2-7; D is perhaps TRBD1 (6 bases). The CDR3 spans 14 residues. The ends were cut back, 3 bases at V and 2 bases at J, with 11 bases in the middle. Looked up from germline, CDR1 is LGHDT and CDR2 is YNNKEL (reference sequence). The CDR3, as DNA: TGTGCCAGCAGCCACGAACAGGGTCCCTACGAGCAGTACTTC. Translated, it gives CASSHEQGPYEQYF.

V usage is TRBV29-1 and J usage is TRBJ1-2; D is undetermined. V lost 3 bases and J lost 9, with 8 bases in between. Germline V gene sequence: CDR1 SQVTM, CDR2 ANQGSEA. The CDR3 is 10 residues long. The DNA for the CDR3 is TGCAGCGTTGACCGCTGGAGCTACACCTTC. This translates into CSVDRWSYTF.

Only a few counts were recorded for this clonotype. This rearrangement joins TRBV6-5 to TRBJ1-2; D remains unclear. The germline CDR1 and CDR2 sequences are MNHEY and SVGAGI. This CDR3 region has 13 residues. V was shortened by 2 bases and J by 4 bases, with 8 bases between the two germline ends. CDR3 sequence (DNA): TGTGCCAGCAGTTACGTGGCAGCCTATGGCTACACCTTC. This codes for CASSYVAAYGYTF.

In this sample, this clonotype turned up many times. A much larger clone lies one base from this, so it may be a read error. This sequence joins TRBV4-2 and TRBJ2-4; perhaps TRBD2 as D (7 bases). V gave up 0 bases and J gave up 6 bases, with 15 bases separating them. The CDR3 is 16 amino acids. Germline lookup yields CDR1 LGHNA and CDR2 YNFKEQ. The CDR3, as DNA: TGTGCCAGCAGCCAAGAGGAGGGGGGGGCCGCAAACATTCAGTACTTC. This encodes CASSQEEGGAANIQYF.